The rows below give T cell receptor beta chains drawn from one sample of a study of blood T cell repertoires in COVID-19. Only in-frame clones appear in the TCRdb table, and some are missing; sequencing was by immunoSEQ multiplex PCR. The sample shows approximately 670,000 clones, approximately 90% of them seen only once. What was sequenced was peripheral blood. The receptors stem from a young woman with acute or convalescent COVID-19. Each CDR3 is given with its conserved first and last residue. A D gene is named only where the DNA matches it firmly. A clone size is listed for some rows: how often the clone was seen (once, few, many), or a class if it is expanded.

size: -
D: TRBD1
V: TRBV9
J: TRBJ1-1
CDR3: CASSITGGMNTEAFF
DNA: TGTGCCAGCAGCATTACAGGGGGGATGAACACTGAAGCTTTCTTT

size: once
D: TRBD1
V: TRBV9
J: TRBJ2-7
CDR3: CASSRGTGVPGSRWYEQYF
DNA: TGTGCCAGCAGCAGAGGGACAGGAGTACCGGGGTCCCGGTGGTACGAGCAGTACTTC

size: -
D: -
V: TRBV18
J: TRBJ1-5
CDR3: CASSPSTGPTLNQPQHF
DNA: TGTGCCAGCTCACCGAGCACAGGGCCAACCCTTAATCAGCCCCAGCATTTT

size: -
D: -
V: TRBV19
J: TRBJ2-5
CDR3: CASSIDAGVTQYF
DNA: TGTGCCAGTAGTATAGATGCAGGGGTGACCCAGTACTTC

size: -
D: -
V: TRBV5-1
J: TRBJ1-6
CDR3: CASSLVGDNSSPLHF
DNA: TGCGCCAGCAGCTTGGTGGGGGACAATAGCTCACCCCTCCACTTT

size: -
D: -
V: TRBV6-5
J: TRBJ1-2
CDR3: CASSATVRYGYTF
DNA: TGTGCCAGCAGCGCAACAGTGCGCTATGGCTACACCTTC

size: -
D: -
V: TRBV6-5
J: TRBJ1-2
CDR3: CASSRVAEYGYTF
DNA: TGTGCCAGCAGCAGGGTGGCTGAGTATGGCTACACCTTC

size: -
D: -
V: TRBV19
J: TRBJ2-3
CDR3: CASSIRRALSTDTQYF
DNA: TGTGCCAGTAGTATTCGGCGGGCCCTTAGCACAGATACGCAGTATTTT

size: -
D: -
V: TRBV19
J: TRBJ2-2
CDR3: CASSIWGRGTGELFF
DNA: TGTGCCAGTAGTATATGGGGGCGCGGCACCGGGGAGCTGTTTTTT

size: -
D: -
V: TRBV3-1/TRBV3-2
J: TRBJ2-7
CDR3: CASTPGHTTYEQYF
DNA: TGTGCCAGCACCCCGGGACATACGACCTACGAGCAGTACTTC

size: once
D: TRBD1
V: TRBV4-3
J: TRBJ2-1
CDR3: CASSPTGTGGYNEQFF
DNA: TGCGCCAGCAGCCCAACCGGGACAGGAGGCTACAATGAGCAGTTCTTC

size: -
D: TRBD2
V: TRBV4-2
J: TRBJ2-3
CDR3: CASSPASGGADTQYF
DNA: TGTGCCAGCAGCCCTGCTAGCGGGGGGGCAGATACGCAGTATTTT

size: -
D: TRBD2
V: TRBV24-1
J: TRBJ2-1
CDR3: CATRGRGAHNEQFF
DNA: TGTGCCACCAGGGGGCGGGGGGCCCACAATGAGCAGTTCTTC

size: few
D: -
V: TRBV5-6
J: TRBJ1-1
CDR3: CASSLVWRNLNTEAFF
DNA: TGTGCCAGCAGCTTGGTCTGGCGGAATCTGAACACTGAAGCTTTCTTT

size: -
D: -
V: TRBV15
J: TRBJ2-1
CDR3: CATSGNRDSPTNEQFF
DNA: TGTGCCACCAGCGGGAACCGGGACTCCCCCACCAATGAGCAGTTCTTC

size: -
D: TRBD1
V: TRBV9
J: TRBJ1-6
CDR3: CASSVYGTGSSPLHF
DNA: TGTGCCAGCAGCGTATACGGGACAGGGAGTTCACCCCTCCACTTT

size: -
D: -
V: TRBV20-1
J: TRBJ1-4
CDR3: CSASRGATNEKLFF
DNA: TGCAGTGCTAGTAGAGGCGCAACTAATGAAAAACTGTTTTTT

size: -
D: TRBD1
V: TRBV3-1/TRBV3-2
J: TRBJ1-1
CDR3: CASSQAWDSEAFF
DNA: TGTGCCAGCAGCCAAGCTTGGGACAGCGAAGCTTTCTTT

size: -
D: -
V: TRBV11-3
J: TRBJ1-1
CDR3: CASSLDSLNTEAFF
DNA: TGTGCCAGCAGCTTAGACTCCCTGAACACTGAAGCTTTCTTT

size: -
D: -
V: TRBV6-5
J: TRBJ1-1
CDR3: CASSSGQPEAFF
DNA: TGTGCCAGCAGTTCTGGACAGCCTGAAGCTTTCTTT

size: few
D: -
V: TRBV7-8
J: TRBJ1-2
CDR3: CASSLRRVSPLEGYTF
DNA: TGTGCCAGCAGCTTGCGGCGCGTCTCGCCCCTGGAAGGCTACACCTTC

size: -
D: -
V: TRBV6-2/TRBV6-3
J: TRBJ1-4
CDR3: CASSYAGQWRGEKLFF
DNA: TGTGCCAGCAGTTACGCCGGACAGTGGCGAGGAGAAAAACTGTTTTTT

size: -
D: TRBD1
V: TRBV7-6
J: TRBJ2-6
CDR3: CASRETQGPGANVLTF
DNA: TGTGCCAGCAGGGAGACACAGGGGCCCGGGGCCAACGTCCTGACTTTC

size: -
D: TRBD2
V: TRBV28
J: TRBJ2-2
CDR3: CASRKGGSAGELFF
DNA: TGTGCCAGCAGAAAGGGAGGGTCGGCCGGGGAGCTGTTTTTT

size: -
D: TRBD1
V: TRBV24-1
J: TRBJ1-4
CDR3: CATSEPAGGQANEKLFF
DNA: TGTGCCACCAGTGAGCCCGCAGGGGGGCAAGCTAATGAAAAACTGTTTTTT

size: -
D: TRBD1
V: TRBV10-3
J: TRBJ1-6
CDR3: CAISELETGDGSPLHF
DNA: TGTGCCATCAGTGAGCTCGAGACAGGGGATGGTTCACCCCTCCACTTT